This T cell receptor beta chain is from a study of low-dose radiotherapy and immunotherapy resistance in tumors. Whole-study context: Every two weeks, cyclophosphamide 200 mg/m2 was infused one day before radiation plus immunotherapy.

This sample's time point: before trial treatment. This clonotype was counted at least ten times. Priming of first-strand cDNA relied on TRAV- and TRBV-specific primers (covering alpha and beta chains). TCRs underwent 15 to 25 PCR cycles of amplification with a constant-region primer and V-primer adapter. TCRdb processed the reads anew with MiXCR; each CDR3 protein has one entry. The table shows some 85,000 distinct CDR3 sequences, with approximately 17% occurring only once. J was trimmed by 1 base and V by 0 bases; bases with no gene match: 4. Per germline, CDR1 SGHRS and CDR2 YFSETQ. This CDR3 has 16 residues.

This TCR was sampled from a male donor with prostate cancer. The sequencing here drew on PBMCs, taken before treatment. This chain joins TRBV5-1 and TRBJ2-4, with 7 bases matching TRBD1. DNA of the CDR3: TGCGCCAGCAGCTTGGAAGGGGGCTTTGCCAAAAACATTCAGTACTTC. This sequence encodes CASSLEGGFAKNIQYF. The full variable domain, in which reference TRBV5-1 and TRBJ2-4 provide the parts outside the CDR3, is KAGVTQTPRYLIKTRGQQVTLSCSPISGHRSVSWYQQTPGQGLQFLFEYFSETQRNKGNFPGRFSGRQFSNSRSEMNVSTLELGDSALYLCASSLEGGFAKNIQYFGAGTRLSVL.